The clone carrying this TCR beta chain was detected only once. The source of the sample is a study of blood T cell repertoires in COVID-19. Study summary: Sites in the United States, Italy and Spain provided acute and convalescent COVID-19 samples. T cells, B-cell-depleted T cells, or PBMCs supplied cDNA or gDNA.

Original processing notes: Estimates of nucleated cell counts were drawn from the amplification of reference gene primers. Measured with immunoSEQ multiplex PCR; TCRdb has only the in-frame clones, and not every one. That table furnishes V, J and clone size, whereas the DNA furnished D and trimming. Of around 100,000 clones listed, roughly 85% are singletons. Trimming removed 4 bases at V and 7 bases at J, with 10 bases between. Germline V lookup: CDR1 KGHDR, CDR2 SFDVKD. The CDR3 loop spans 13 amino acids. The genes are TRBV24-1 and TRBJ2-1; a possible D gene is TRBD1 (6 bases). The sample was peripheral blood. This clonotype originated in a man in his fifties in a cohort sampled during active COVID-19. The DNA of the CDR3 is TGTGCCACCAGTGAACCAGGGGAGAATGAGCAGTTCTTC. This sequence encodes CATSEPGENEQFF.